This T cell receptor beta chain was observed in a study of T-cell reconstitution after alpha-beta-depleted transplantation in children. Study conclusions and caveats: Some patients owed their high day-60 TCRbeta diversity to surviving recipient T cells and thymic progenitors. Expanded clones from the graft, numbering several hundred, reportedly supplied alpha-beta T cells about two months after transplant. The main origin of T-cell counts and diversity one year after transplant was newly produced T cells.

The TCRbeta library was prepared with unique molecular identifiers. Each CDR3 protein gets one entry after TCRdb re-called the PCR reads with MiXCR. The profile shows 150,000 to 200,000 distinct CDR3 sequences, over 8.5% of them singletons. CDR1 SGHVS and CDR2 FNYEAQ come from the germline V gene. CDR3 size: 13 residues. With 4 bases removed from V and 9 bases from J, the gap between germline ends came to 13 bases. The sample holds many counts of this clonotype. Its antigen is currently unknown. The receptor was isolated from a boy aged 2 to 10 with acute myeloid leukemia, due to receive a stem cell transplant. The sample here was PBMCs, taken before TCRalphabeta/CD19-depleted stem cell transplant. The J gene is TRBJ2-1, the V gene TRBV7-6; D gene ambiguous. Here the CDR3 DNA reads TGTGCCAGCAGCTCCTCTTTCAGTGTTGAGCAGTTCTTC. Protein: CASSSSFSVEQFF.